Listed below are T cell receptor beta chains from one sample, sequenced in a study of cytomegalovirus exposure and HLA in healthy donors. Generated by immunoSEQ multiplex PCR, the TCRdb table keeps only in-frame clones and is missing some. The data show about 160,000 clones, with approximately 80% seen just once and 3.7% held by the top ten. Material for sequencing was PBMCs. These receptors were collected from a young man in good health and CMV-seropositive. CDR3s include the opening cysteine and the closing phenylalanine or tryptophan. A D gene is named only where the DNA matches it firmly. Size tells how often a clone was seen (once, few, many) or the class of an expanded clone, and some rows leave it out.

TRBV2	TRBD2	TRBJ2-7	once	CASSYTSGGPYEQYF	TGTGCCAGCAGCTACACTAGCGGGGGACCTTACGAGCAGTACTTC
TRBV9	NA	TRBJ1-2	NA	CASSPGLANYGYTF	TGTGCCAGCAGCCCGGGATTAGCTAACTATGGCTACACCTTC
TRBV6-5	NA	TRBJ2-2	NA	CASSYSLQGGTGELFF	TGTGCCAGCAGTTACTCGCTCCAGGGGGGAACCGGGGAGCTGTTTTTT
TRBV28	NA	TRBJ1-2	NA	CASRLPTGRNYGYTF	TGTGCCAGCAGATTACCAACAGGGAGAAACTATGGCTACACCTTC
TRBV6-1	NA	TRBJ1-4	few	CASRVQVATNEKLFF	TGTGCCAGCAGGGTACAGGTTGCAACTAATGAAAAACTGTTTTTT
TRBV5-1	NA	TRBJ2-2	few	CASSLGSSGTGELFF	TGCGCCAGCAGCTTGGGGAGCTCCGGCACCGGGGAGCTGTTTTTT
TRBV15	NA	TRBJ1-6	few	CATSRDPRDSPLHF	TGTGCCACCAGCAGAGATCCCCGGGATTCACCCCTCCACTTT
TRBV4-3	NA	TRBJ1-1	NA	CASSQDRQMLNTEAFF	TGCGCCAGCAGCCAAGATAGACAGATGTTGAACACTGAAGCTTTCTTT
TRBV4-2	TRBD1	TRBJ2-7	NA	CASSQEGQGEPYEQYF	TGTGCCAGCAGCCAAGAAGGACAGGGGGAACCTTACGAGCAGTACTTC
TRBV5-4	TRBD2	TRBJ2-3	NA	CASSLTSGNTDTQYF	TGTGCCAGCAGCCTGACTAGCGGCAACACAGATACGCAGTATTTT
TRBV19	TRBD1	TRBJ1-1	NA	CASSIVGRGDTEAFF	TGTGCCAGTAGTATCGTCGGCAGGGGGGATACTGAAGCTTTCTTT
TRBV4-1	NA	TRBJ2-7	few	CASSEDNSYEQYF	TGCGCCAGCAGCGAGGACAACTCCTACGAGCAGTACTTC
TRBV9	TRBD2	TRBJ2-5	NA	CASSVEGLAVQETQYF	TGTGCCAGCAGCGTCGAAGGACTAGCGGTTCAAGAGACCCAGTACTTC
TRBV5-1	NA	TRBJ2-1	NA	CASIRDTTYNEQFF	TGCGCCAGCATTAGGGACACCACCTACAATGAGCAGTTCTTC
TRBV6-1	NA	TRBJ2-3	NA	CASSELRGSTDTQYF	TGTGCCAGCAGTGAATTGAGGGGGAGCACAGATACGCAGTATTTT
TRBV9	NA	TRBJ1-2	NA	CASSDGNYGYTF	TGTGCCAGTAGCGACGGGAACTATGGCTACACCTTC
TRBV9	NA	TRBJ2-3	NA	CASSVEPGSSTDTQYF	TGTGCCAGCAGCGTAGAGCCCGGGAGTAGCACAGATACGCAGTATTTT
TRBV7-9	TRBD1	TRBJ1-6	few	CASSFRGFSYNSPLHF	TGTGCCAGCAGCTTCAGGGGGTTCTCCTATAATTCACCCCTCCACTTT
TRBV7-2	TRBD1	TRBJ1-5	NA	CASSLGQGGHRPQHF	TGTGCCAGCAGCTTGGGACAGGGGGGACACCGGCCCCAGCATTTT
TRBV9	NA	TRBJ2-3	NA	CASSSKTTDTQYF	TGTGCCAGCAGCTCCAAGACAACAGATACGCAGTATTTT
TRBV18	NA	TRBJ2-2	NA	CASSPPQGGTGELFF	TGTGCCAGCTCACCACCGCAGGGAGGCACCGGGGAGCTGTTTTTT
TRBV28	TRBD2	TRBJ2-2	NA	CASSFSGTSGTGELFF	TGTGCCAGCAGTTTCTCCGGGACTAGCGGTACCGGGGAGCTGTTTTTT
TRBV4-1	NA	TRBJ2-7	NA	CASSQDGNYEQYF	TGCGCCAGCAGCCAAGACGGGAACTACGAGCAGTACTTC
TRBV6-1	TRBD1	TRBJ2-7	NA	CASSGRPGQGAHYEQYF	TGTGCCAGCAGTGGCCGACCGGGACAGGGGGCCCACTACGAGCAGTACTTC
TRBV13	NA	TRBJ2-7	NA	CASSPPITTTSSYEQYF	TGTGCCAGCAGCCCTCCTATTACCACCACTAGCTCCTACGAGCAGTACTTC
TRBV5-1	NA	TRBJ2-5	few	CASSLGARETQYF	TGCGCCAGCAGCTTGGGGGCCCGGGAGACCCAGTACTTC
TRBV6-6	TRBD2	TRBJ2-1	NA	CASSYASGGAYNEQFF	TGTGCCAGCAGTTACGCTAGCGGGGGGGCTTACAATGAGCAGTTCTTC
TRBV6-1	TRBD2	TRBJ2-1	NA	CASSERGWFAGGRNEQFF	TGTGCCAGCAGTGAAAGGGGATGGTTTGCGGGGGGGAGGAATGAGCAGTTCTTC
TRBV5-1	TRBD1	TRBJ1-2	NA	CASSLQLGQGEGYTF	TGCGCCAGCAGCTTACAATTAGGACAGGGTGAAGGCTACACCTTC
TRBV4-1	NA	TRBJ1-1	few	CASSQAHLTGTEAFF	TGCGCCAGCAGCCAAGCCCATCTGACAGGTACTGAAGCTTTCTTT
TRBV5-1	TRBD1	TRBJ2-5	NA	CASSSGTGSGETQYF	TGCGCCAGCAGCTCCGGGACAGGGTCGGGAGAGACCCAGTACTTC
TRBV27	NA	TRBJ1-5	NA	CASSSLYSNQPQHF	TGTGCCAGCAGTTCCCTTTATAGCAATCAGCCCCAGCATTTT
TRBV27	NA	TRBJ1-1	NA	CASTPGTSGVNTEAFF	TGTGCCAGCACCCCTGGGACGTCGGGAGTGAACACTGAAGCTTTCTTT
TRBV19	TRBD1	TRBJ1-1	NA	CASSIDRGGQDLSGNTEAFF	TGTGCCAGTAGTATAGATCGTGGGGGACAGGACCTTTCGGGGAACACTGAAGCTTTCTTT
TRBV4-1	TRBD1	TRBJ1-1	NA	CASSHPGQLNTEAFF	TGCGCCAGCAGCCACCCGGGACAGTTGAACACTGAAGCTTTCTTT
TRBV9	TRBD2	TRBJ2-7	NA	CASSAGLAGGLSSYEQYF	TGTGCCAGCAGCGCGGGACTAGCGGGGGGCCTCAGCTCCTACGAGCAGTACTTC
TRBV5-6	TRBD2	TRBJ2-3	NA	CASSLAVSSGVDTQYF	TGTGCCAGCAGCTTGGCCGTGTCCAGCGGGGTGGATACGCAGTATTTT
TRBV6-5	NA	TRBJ2-3	NA	CASSKVGGAIDTQYF	TGTGCCAGCAGCAAAGTGGGGGGGGCCATAGATACGCAGTATTTT
TRBV7-3	NA	TRBJ1-1	few	CASSLRQGGTEAFF	TGTGCCAGCAGCTTAAGGCAGGGAGGCACTGAAGCTTTCTTT
TRBV29-1	TRBD2	TRBJ2-7	NA	CSVAAGTRVSEQYF	TGCAGCGTCGCAGCGGGGACTAGAGTCTCCGAGCAGTACTTC
TRBV10-1	TRBD1	TRBJ2-7	NA	CASSEGQGADEQYF	TGCGCCAGCAGTGAAGGACAGGGGGCAGACGAGCAGTACTTC
TRBV7-6	NA	TRBJ2-1	few	CASSAQGNEQFF	TGTGCCAGCAGCGCACAGGGAAATGAGCAGTTCTTC
TRBV6-4	NA	TRBJ1-2	few	CASSDKDSYGYTF	TGTGCCAGCAGTGACAAAGACAGCTATGGCTACACCTTC
TRBV27	NA	TRBJ1-1	NA	CASSQGHTEAFF	TGTGCCAGCAGTCAGGGCCACACTGAAGCTTTCTTT
TRBV6-4	NA	TRBJ1-6	once	CASSDSRANSPLHF	TGTGCCAGCAGTGACTCCAGGGCCAATTCACCCCTCCACTTT
TRBV6-6	NA	TRBJ1-1	NA	CASSYSGGYTEAFF	TGTGCCAGCAGTTACTCGGGGGGGTACACTGAAGCTTTCTTT
TRBV27	TRBD1	TRBJ2-7	NA	CASSSRGQAYEQYF	TGTGCCAGCAGTTCCCGGGGACAGGCCTACGAGCAGTACTTC
TRBV9	NA	TRBJ2-7	NA	CASSVGGTPAYEQYF	TGTGCCAGCAGCGTAGGCGGGACTCCTGCCTACGAGCAGTACTTC
TRBV7-9	NA	TRBJ2-7	few	CASSLRGAQDGDEQYF	TGTGCCAGCAGCTTACGGGGGGCCCAGGACGGAGACGAGCAGTACTTC
TRBV10-3	NA	TRBJ1-6	NA	CAISDGGRNNSPLHF	TGTGCCATCAGTGACGGGGGAAGGAATAATTCACCCCTCCACTTT
TRBV11-2	NA	TRBJ2-2	NA	CASSWDSYTGELFF	TGTGCCAGCAGCTGGGACTCCTACACCGGGGAGCTGTTTTTT
TRBV5-1	NA	TRBJ2-7	few	CASSLDYSGNEQYF	TGCGCCAGCAGCTTGGATTATTCGGGGAACGAGCAGTACTTC
TRBV19	TRBD1	TRBJ2-4	NA	CASSDLTGGINIQYF	TGTGCCAGTAGCGATCTGACAGGGGGCATTAACATTCAGTACTTC